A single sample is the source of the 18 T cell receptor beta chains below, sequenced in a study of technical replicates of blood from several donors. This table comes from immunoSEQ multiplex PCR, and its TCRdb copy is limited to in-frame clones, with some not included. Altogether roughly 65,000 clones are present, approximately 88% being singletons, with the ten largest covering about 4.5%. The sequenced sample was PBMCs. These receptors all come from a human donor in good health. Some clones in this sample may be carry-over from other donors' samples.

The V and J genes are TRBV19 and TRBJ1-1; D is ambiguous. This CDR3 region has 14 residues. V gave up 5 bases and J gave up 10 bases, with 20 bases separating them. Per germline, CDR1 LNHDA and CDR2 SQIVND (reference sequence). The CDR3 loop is CASSQYVAATSAFF. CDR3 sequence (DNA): TGTGCCAGTAGTCAATACGTGGCTGCCACATCAGCTTTCTTT.

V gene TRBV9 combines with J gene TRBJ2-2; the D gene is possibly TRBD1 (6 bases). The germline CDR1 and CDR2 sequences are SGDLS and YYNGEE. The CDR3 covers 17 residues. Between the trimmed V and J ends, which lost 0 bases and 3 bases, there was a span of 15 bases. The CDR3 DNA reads TGTGCCAGCAGCGTAGATCCGGGAAGGGGGTACACCGGGGAGCTGTTTTTT. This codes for CASSVDPGRGYTGELFF. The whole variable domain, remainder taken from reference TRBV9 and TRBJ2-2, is DSGVTQTPKHLITATGQRVTLRCSPRSGDLSVYWYQQSLDQGLQFLIQYYNGEERAKGNILERFSAQQFPDLHSELNLSSLELGDSALYFCASSVDPGRGYTGELFFGEGSRLTVL.

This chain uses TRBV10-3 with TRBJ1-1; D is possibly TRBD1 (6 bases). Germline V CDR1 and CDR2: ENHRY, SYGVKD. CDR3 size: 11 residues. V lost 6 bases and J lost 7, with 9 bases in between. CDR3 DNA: TGTGCCATCAGAGGACAGATTGAAGCTTTCTTT. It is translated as CAIRGQIEAFF.

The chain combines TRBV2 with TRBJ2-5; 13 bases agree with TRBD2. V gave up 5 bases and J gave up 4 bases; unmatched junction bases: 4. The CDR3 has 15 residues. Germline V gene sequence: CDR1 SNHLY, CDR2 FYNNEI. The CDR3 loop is CASSPTSGRRETQYF. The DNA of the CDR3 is TGTGCCAGCAGTCCGACTAGCGGGAGGAGAGAGACCCAGTACTTC.

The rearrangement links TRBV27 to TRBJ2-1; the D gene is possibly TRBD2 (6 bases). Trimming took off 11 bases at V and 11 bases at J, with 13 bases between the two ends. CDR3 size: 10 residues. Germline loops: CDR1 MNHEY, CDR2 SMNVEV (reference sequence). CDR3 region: CAPAGLKQFF. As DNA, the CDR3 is TGTGCCCCTGCGGGGTTAAAGCAGTTCTTC.

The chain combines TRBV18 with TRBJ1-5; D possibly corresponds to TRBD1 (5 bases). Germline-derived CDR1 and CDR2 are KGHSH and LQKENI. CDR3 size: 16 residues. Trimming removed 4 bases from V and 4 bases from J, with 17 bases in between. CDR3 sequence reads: CASSLQGSLLNQPQHF. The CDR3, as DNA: TGTGCCAGCTCACTGCAGGGTTCCTTGTTAAATCAGCCCCAGCATTTT.

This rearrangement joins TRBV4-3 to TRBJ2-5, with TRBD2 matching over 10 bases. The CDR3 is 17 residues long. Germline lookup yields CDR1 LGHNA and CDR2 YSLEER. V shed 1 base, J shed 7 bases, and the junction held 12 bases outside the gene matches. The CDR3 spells CASSQGPASGGDGTQYF. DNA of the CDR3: TGCGCCAGCAGCCAAGGGCCGGCTAGCGGGGGTGATGGGACCCAGTACTTC.

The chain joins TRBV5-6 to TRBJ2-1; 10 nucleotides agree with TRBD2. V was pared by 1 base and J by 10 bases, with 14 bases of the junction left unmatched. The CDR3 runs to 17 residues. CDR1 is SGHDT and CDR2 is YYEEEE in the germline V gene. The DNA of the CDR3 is TGTGCCAGCAGCTTGAGGGTGGTCCCTAGCGGGAGCGACGAGCAGTTCTTC. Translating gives CASSLRVVPSGSDEQFF.

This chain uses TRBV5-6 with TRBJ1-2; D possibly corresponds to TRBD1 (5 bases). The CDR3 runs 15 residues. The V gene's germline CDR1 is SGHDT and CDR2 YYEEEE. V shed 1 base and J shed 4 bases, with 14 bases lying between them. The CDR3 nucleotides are TGTGCCAGCAGCTTGAGGGGTAACAGTCTCTATGGCTACACCTTC. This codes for CASSLRGNSLYGYTF.

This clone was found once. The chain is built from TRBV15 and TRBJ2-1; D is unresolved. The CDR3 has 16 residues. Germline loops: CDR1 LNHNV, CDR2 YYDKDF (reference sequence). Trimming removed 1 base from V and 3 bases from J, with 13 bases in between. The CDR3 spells CATSRVSGGNYNEQFF. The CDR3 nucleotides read TGTGCCACCAGCAGAGTCAGTGGCGGCAACTACAATGAGCAGTTCTTC.

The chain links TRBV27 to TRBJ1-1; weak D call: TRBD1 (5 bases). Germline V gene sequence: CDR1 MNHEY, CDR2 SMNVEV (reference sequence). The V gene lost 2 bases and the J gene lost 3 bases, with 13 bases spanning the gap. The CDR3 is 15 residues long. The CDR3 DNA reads TGTGCCAGCAGTTTAGCGCAGGGAGGTCACACTGAAGCTTTCTTT. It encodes CASSLAQGGHTEAFF.

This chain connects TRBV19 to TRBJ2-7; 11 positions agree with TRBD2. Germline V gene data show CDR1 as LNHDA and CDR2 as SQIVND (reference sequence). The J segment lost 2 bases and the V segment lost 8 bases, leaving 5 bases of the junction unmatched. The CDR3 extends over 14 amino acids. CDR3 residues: CASAGTSGPYEQYF. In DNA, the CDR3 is TGTGCCAGTGCTGGGACTAGCGGACCCTACGAGCAGTACTTC.

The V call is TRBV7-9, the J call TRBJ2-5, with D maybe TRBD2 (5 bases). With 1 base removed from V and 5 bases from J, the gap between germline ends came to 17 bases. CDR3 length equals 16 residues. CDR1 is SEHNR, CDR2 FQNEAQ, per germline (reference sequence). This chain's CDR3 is CASSLVLAQRGETQYF. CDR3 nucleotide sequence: TGTGCCAGCAGCTTAGTATTGGCACAAAGAGGGGAGACCCAGTACTTC.

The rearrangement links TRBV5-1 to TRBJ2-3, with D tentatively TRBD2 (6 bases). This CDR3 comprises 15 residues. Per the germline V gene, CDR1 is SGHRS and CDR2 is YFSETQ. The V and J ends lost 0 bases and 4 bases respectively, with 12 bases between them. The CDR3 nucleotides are TGCGCCAGCAGCTTGGCCGGGCCGGGGGCAGATACGCAGTATTTT. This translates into CASSLAGPGADTQYF.

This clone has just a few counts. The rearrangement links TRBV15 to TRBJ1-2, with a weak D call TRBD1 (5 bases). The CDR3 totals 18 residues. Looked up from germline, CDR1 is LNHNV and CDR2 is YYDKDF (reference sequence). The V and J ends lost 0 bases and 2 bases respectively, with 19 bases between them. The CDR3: CATSRDQPGGRGNYGYTF. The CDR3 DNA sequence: TGTGCCACCAGCAGAGATCAGCCAGGCGGAAGGGGAAACTATGGCTACACCTTC. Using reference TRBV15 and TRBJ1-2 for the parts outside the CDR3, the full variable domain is DAMVIQNPRYQVTQFGKPVTLSCSQTLNHNVMYWYQQKSSQAPKLLFHYYDKDFNNEADTPDNFQSRRPNTSFCFLDIRSPGLGDTAMYLCATSRDQPGGRGNYGYTFGSGTRLTVV.

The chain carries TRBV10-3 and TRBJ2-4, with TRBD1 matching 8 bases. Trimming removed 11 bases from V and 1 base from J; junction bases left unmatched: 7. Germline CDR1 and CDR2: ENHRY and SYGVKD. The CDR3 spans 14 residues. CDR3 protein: CAVGTGGAKNIQYF. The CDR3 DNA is TGTGCCGTCGGGACAGGAGGGGCCAAAAACATTCAGTACTTC.

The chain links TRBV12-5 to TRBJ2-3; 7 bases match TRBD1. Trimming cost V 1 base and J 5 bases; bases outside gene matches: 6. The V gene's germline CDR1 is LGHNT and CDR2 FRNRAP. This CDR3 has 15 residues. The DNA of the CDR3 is TGTGCTAGTGGTTTGGGACAGGGAAGTCGAGATACGCAGTATTTT. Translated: CASGLGQGSRDTQYF. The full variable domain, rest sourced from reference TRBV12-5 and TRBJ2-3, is DARVTQTPRHKVTEMGQEVTMRCQPILGHNTVFWYRQTMMQGLELLAYFRNRAPLDDSGMPKDRFSAEMPDATLATLKIQPSEPRDSAVYFCASGLGQGSRDTQYFGPGTRLTVL.

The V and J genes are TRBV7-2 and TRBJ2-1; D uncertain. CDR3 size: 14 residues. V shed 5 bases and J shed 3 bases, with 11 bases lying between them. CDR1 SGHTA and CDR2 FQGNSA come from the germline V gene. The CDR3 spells CASSPVPGYNEQFF. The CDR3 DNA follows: TGTGCCAGCAGCCCGGTTCCCGGCTACAATGAGCAGTTCTTC.